The 5 T cell receptor beta chains below were found in one sample sequenced in a study of CD8 T cells in ankylosing spondylitis. TCRdb independently ran MiXCR on the 5' RACE reads; one entry per CDR3 protein. The table records 200,000 to 250,000 distinct CDR3 sequences, 20% to 30% of them present only once. Sequenced input: blood, either unsorted or a sorted T cell fraction (not recorded which). The receptors come from a male donor with ankylosing spondylitis or in good health (not recorded which).

As regards this clonotype: A read error is possible here, since a much larger clone lies one base away. The chain has TRBV20-1 and TRBJ2-1, with 13 bases that match TRBD2. This CDR3 contains 16 residues. Germline V gene lookup returns CDR1 DFQATT and CDR2 SNEGSKA (reference sequence). The CDR3 region is CRAIEWGTSGNDEQFF. The DNA for the CDR3 is TGCAGAGCTATCGAATGGGGGACTAGCGGGAACGATGAGCAGTTCTTC.

This clonotype came up a few times. The rearrangement links TRBV2 to TRBJ2-7, with D possibly TRBD2 on 6 matching bases. CDR3 length: 14 amino acids. V lost 4 bases and J 3 bases, leaving 13 bases between the germline ends. CDR1 and CDR2 from the germline V gene are SNHLY and FYNNEI. The CDR3 sequence: CASSARRGRYEQYF. The CDR3 DNA sequence: TGTGCCAGCAGTGCAAGGCGGGGTCGCTACGAGCAGTACTTC.

This clonotype was seen more than once but under ten times. The V call is TRBV29-1, the J call TRBJ2-7; a possible D gene is TRBD2 (5 bases). V lost 1 base and J lost 1, with 11 bases in between. The length of the CDR3 is 14 residues. In germline, CDR1 is SQVTM, CDR2 ANQGSEA. The CDR3 is CSVEGLRGSYEQYF. The CDR3 coding sequence is TGCAGCGTTGAAGGGCTACGGGGTTCCTACGAGCAGTACTTC.

This clonotype was counted ten times or more. The CDR3 reads CSASLPDEQETQYF. CDR3 sequence (DNA): TGCAGTGCTAGTTTGCCGGACGAACAAGAGACCCAGTACTTC. The rearrangement links TRBV20-1 to TRBJ2-5, with D unclear. V dropped 3 bases and J dropped 2 bases, with 13 bases sitting between them. The CDR3 runs 14 residues. The germline V gene has CDR1 DFQATT and CDR2 SNEGSKA (reference sequence).

This clonotype was counted at least ten times. The J gene is TRBJ2-2, the V gene TRBV5-1, with 9 bases that match TRBD2. Germline-derived CDR1 and CDR2 are SGHRS and YFSETQ. J gave up 2 bases and V 4 bases, and 12 bases lay outside the gene matches. The CDR3 runs to 18 residues. CDR3 region: CASSQGILAGINTGELFF. The CDR3 nucleotides are TGCGCCAGCAGCCAGGGAATACTAGCGGGTATCAACACCGGGGAGCTGTTTTTT.